The 2 T cell receptor beta chains below all came from one sample that was sequenced in a study of cytomegalovirus exposure and HLA in healthy donors. PCR amplification relied on 60 Vbeta primers (plus 13 Jbeta primers). Assay: immunoSEQ multiplex PCR; the TCRdb copy retains only in-frame clones and omits some. This sample yields under 200,000 clones, of which 68% are seen a single time; approximately 1.5% belongs to the top ten. Input material: PBMCs. These receptors originate from a man aged 50 to 60 in good health and CMV-seronegative.

The chain links TRBV28 to TRBJ1-1; D may be TRBD1 (6 bases). Germline V gene lookup returns CDR1 MDHEN and CDR2 SYDVKM. The CDR3 length is 11 residues. V lost 5 bases, J lost 8 bases, and 9 bases lay in between. The CDR3 region has the DNA TGTGCCAGCAGTCCCGGACAGGAAGCTTTCTTT. This translates into CASSPGQEAFF.

The genes are TRBV5-1 and TRBJ1-2, with TRBD1 as a possible D gene (6 bases). This CDR3 is built from 13 residues. Germline-derived CDR1 and CDR2 are SGHRS and YFSETQ. Trimming stripped 3 bases from V and 3 bases from J, with 9 bases between. Here the CDR3 DNA reads TGCGCCAGCAGCTCGTCAGGGGACTATGGCTACACCTTC. Amino acids: CASSSSGDYGYTF.